This T cell receptor beta chain comes out of a study of CXCR3-negative and CXCR3-positive naive CD8 T cells (dated by TCRdb to 2018 to 2020). In the study overall: Roughly 140 million TRB reads were obtained in total, roughly 1.5 +/- 0.3 million reads per library. Diversity and physicochemical repertoire analyses covered about a dozen donors pooled from two independent experiments. Naive subsets from about five donors and memory cells from 3 donors were included in the TRBV-TRBJ cluster analysis.

For every CD8+ T cell subset, hundreds of thousands of cells were flow-sorted straight into RLT lysis buffer, and each subset was sorted in triplicate. To keep memory contaminants out, a stringent definition of naive CD8+ T cells was applied: CD45RO-CCR7+CD27+CD95-. Standard density gradient centrifugation was used to isolate peripheral blood mononuclear cells from buffy coats. A FACSAria III was used to flow-sort naive CXCR3-negative and CXCR3-positive CD8+ T cells. Total RNA was extracted from sorted cells with an RNeasy Mini Kit. Spanning cysteine to phenylalanine, the CDR3 consists of 13 amino acids. A DNA sequence was not provided. Looking up the germline V gene (reference sequence) yields CDR1 DFQATT and CDR2 SNEGSKA. About this clonotype itself: Its antigen is not yet known.

The sequencer was a NextSeq 550. The Human TCR Profiling Kit (MiLaboratory) was used to prepare UMI-labeled 5' RACE TRB cDNA libraries. cDNA synthesis used the entire amount of extracted RNA, and PCR amplification then used the entire amount of cDNA produced. Libraries were prepared in parallel with an identical number of PCR cycles. The authors' analysis ran thus. About 48,000 +/- 9,800 unique UMI-labeled TRB cDNA molecules per library were extracted with MIGEC and MiXCR, with at least two reads per UMI required. Each library averaged about 40,000 +/- 10,000 functional in-frame TRB CDR3 nucleotide clonotypes without stop codons. After downsampling to 5000 UMI-labeled TRB molecules per sample, diversity metrics such as normalized Shannon-Wiener and Chao1 were calculated in VDJtools. VDJtools computed clonotype-size-weighted physicochemical properties of the central five CDR3 residues: interaction energy, strength, volume and Kidera factor 4. TCRdb reprocessed the reads and assigns one entry to each CDR3 protein sequence, leaving out DNA. In this record, the V and J calls reflect TCRdb's handling and not the investigators' own analysis. Per the sample table, the count is over 95,000 distinct CDR3 sequences. The ten largest clonotypes hold less than 0.4% of the sample.

The paper's findings and limits, for the study overall: Compared with CXCR3-negative naive cells, CXCR3-positive naive cells had TRB CDR3s with higher hydrophobicity (lower Kidera factor 4), lower energy, and higher strength and volume indices. Because CXCR3 expression was partially decreased after cryopreservation, freshly isolated PBMCs were used for most assays. Because surface CD5, which is linked to self-reactivity in mice, was comparable between the naive subsets, TCR interaction strength was also inferred from TRB CDR3 physicochemical properties. Within the same donor, TRBV-TRBJ usage looked similar between naive CXCR3-negative and CXCR3-positive cells, but memory cells had distinct patterns. Both naive subsets had comparably high repertoire diversity, while memory CD8+ T cells had much lower repertoire diversity.

The sequence links TRBV20-1 to TRBJ2-5. Source material: naive CXCR3+ CD8+ T cells from blood. Read against the paper, the sample's cell subset or site label means: CD45RO-CCR7+CD27+CD95- naive CD8+ T cells expressing CXCR3 (TNR3+). The TCR originated in a human donor in good health. Some clones in this sample may be carry-over from other donors' samples. The CDR3 here reads CSARVLGRETQYF.